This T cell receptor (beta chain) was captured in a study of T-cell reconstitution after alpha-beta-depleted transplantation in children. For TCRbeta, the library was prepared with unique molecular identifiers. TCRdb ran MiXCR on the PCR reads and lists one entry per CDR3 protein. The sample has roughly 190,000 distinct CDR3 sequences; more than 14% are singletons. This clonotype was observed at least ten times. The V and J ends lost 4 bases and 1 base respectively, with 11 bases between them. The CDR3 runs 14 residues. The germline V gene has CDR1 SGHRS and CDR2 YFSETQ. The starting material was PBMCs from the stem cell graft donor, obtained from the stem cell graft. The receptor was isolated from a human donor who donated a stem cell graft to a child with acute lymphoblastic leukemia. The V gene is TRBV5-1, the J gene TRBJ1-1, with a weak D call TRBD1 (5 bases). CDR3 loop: CASSLGQSNTEAFF. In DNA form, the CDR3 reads TGCGCCAGCAGCCTCGGACAATCGAACACTGAAGCTTTCTTT.